What follows describes a single TCR beta chain. The antigen is not known. Unique molecular identifiers were built into the TCRbeta library. TCRdb re-called the PCR reads with MiXCR, one entry per CDR3 protein. The data contain about 300,000 distinct CDR3 sequences, roughly 8.2% of them singletons. Germline loops: CDR1 SGHAT, CDR2 FQNNGV. Trimming took 8 bases from V and 10 from J; bases not matched to a gene: 12. This CDR3 is built from 14 residues. This specimen comes from a study of T-cell reconstitution after alpha-beta-depleted transplantation in children. Overall study findings and caveats: After one year, T-cell counts and TCRbeta diversity mostly came from new T cells. Several hundred graft clones that had expanded were reportedly the source of alpha-beta T cells about two months after transplant.

The material was peripheral blood, obtained 360 days after TCRalphabeta/CD19-depleted stem cell transplant. This chain connects TRBV11-2 to TRBJ2-1, with 9 nucleotides matching TRBD1. The receptor was isolated from a female patient aged 2-10 years who had a stem cell transplant for Fanconi anemia, so the T cells may come from the graft donor. Here the CDR3 DNA reads TGTGCCAGCCGTTGGGGACAGGGACAGGGAGAGCAGTTCTTC. Encoded protein: CASRWGQGQGEQFF.